This TCR beta chain was retrieved from a study of T cell responses to AZD1222 COVID-19 vaccine. Profiling relied on immunoSEQ multiplex PCR, and the TCRdb table lists in-frame clones only, not all of them. The table has about 92,000 clones, roughly 90% seen once; the top ten hold about a fifth. Study conclusions and caveats: Donors skewed white British and female; clonal diversity was possibly underestimated.

Unmatched junction bases numbered 10, after V lost 2 bases and J lost 2 bases. This CDR3 is built from 17 residues. Per the germline V gene, CDR1 is MNHEY and CDR2 is SVGEGT. About this clone itself: The target antigen is unknown.

V usage is TRBV6-2 or TRBV6-3 and J usage is TRBJ2-7; 9 bases map to TRBD2. The specimen was peripheral blood, collected on day 0 of AZD1222 vaccination. The TCR sequence derives from an adult in good health. The CDR3, as DNA: TGTGCCAGCAGTTACCATCGAACTGGGACTAGCACCTACGAGCAGTACTTC. Amino acids: CASSYHRTGTSTYEQYF.